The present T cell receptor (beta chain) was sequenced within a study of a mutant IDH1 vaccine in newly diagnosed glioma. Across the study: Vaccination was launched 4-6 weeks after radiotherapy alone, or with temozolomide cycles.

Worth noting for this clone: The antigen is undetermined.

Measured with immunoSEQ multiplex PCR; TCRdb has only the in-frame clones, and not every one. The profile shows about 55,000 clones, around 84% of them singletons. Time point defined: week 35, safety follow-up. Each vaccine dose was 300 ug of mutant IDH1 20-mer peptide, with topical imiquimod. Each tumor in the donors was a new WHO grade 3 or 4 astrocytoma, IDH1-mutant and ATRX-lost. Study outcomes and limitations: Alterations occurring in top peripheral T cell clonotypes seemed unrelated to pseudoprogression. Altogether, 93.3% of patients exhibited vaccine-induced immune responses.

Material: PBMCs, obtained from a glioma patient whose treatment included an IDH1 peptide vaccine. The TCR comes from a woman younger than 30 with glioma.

The chain's CDR3 is CASSPARGEGTEAFF. The CDR3 DNA reads TGTGCCAGCAGTCCCGCCAGGGGGGAAGGCACTGAAGCTTTCTTT. The rearrangement joins TRBV27 to TRBJ1-1; 7 bases are shared with TRBD1. The CDR3 runs 15 residues. J gave up 4 bases and V 5 bases, and 10 bases lay outside the gene matches. From germline, CDR1 is MNHEY and CDR2 SMNVEV (reference sequence).